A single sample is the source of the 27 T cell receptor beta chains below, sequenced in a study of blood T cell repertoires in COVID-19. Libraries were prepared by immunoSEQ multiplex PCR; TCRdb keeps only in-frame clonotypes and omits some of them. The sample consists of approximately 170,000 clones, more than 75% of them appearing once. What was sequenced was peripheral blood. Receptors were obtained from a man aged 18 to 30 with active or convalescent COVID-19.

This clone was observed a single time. CDR3 amino acids: CASSPPLGGVSYNEQFF. CDR3 DNA: TGTGCCAGCTCACCACCCCTAGGAGGGGTTTCCTACAATGAGCAGTTCTTC. The J gene is TRBJ2-1, the V gene TRBV18; D is perhaps TRBD2 (6 bases). Germline CDR1 KGHSH, CDR2 LQKENI. Deletions cut 0 bases from V and 1 base from J, with 13 bases between. This CDR3 has 17 residues.

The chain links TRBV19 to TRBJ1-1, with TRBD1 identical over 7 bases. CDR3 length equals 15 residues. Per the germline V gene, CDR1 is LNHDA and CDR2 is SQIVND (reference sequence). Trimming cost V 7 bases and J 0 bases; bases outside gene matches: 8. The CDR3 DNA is TGTGCCAGTACCCGGACAGGTAACATGAACACTGAAGCTTTCTTT. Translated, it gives CASTRTGNMNTEAFF.

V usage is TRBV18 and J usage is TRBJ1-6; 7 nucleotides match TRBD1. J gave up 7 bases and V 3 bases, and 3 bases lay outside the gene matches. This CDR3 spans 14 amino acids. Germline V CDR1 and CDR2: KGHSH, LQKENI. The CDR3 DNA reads TGTGCCAGCTCACCTTCGACAGGGAATTCACCCCTCCACTTT. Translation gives CASSPSTGNSPLHF.

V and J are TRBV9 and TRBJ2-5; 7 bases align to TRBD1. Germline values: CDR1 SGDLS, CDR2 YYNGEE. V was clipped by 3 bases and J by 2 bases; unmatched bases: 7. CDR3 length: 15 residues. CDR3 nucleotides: TGTGCCAGCAGCGCGGGACAGACGATTCAAGAGACCCAGTACTTC. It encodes CASSAGQTIQETQYF. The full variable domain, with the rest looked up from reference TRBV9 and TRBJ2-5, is DSGVTQTPKHLITATGQRVTLRCSPRSGDLSVYWYQQSLDQGLQFLIQYYNGEERAKGNILERFSAQQFPDLHSELNLSSLELGDSALYFCASSAGQTIQETQYFGPGTRLLVL.

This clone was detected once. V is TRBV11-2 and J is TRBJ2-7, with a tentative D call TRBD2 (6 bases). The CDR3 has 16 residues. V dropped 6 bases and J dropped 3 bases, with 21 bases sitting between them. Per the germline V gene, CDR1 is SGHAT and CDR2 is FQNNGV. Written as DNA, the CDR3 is TGTGCCAGCAGTTTTAGCACGTCTAGCGAGGGCTACGAGCAGTACTTC. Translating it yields CASSFSTSSEGYEQYF.

For the CDR3, the DNA is TGTGCCAGTAGTATACCGACTTTTCCGAACACTGAAGCTTTCTTT. It encodes CASSIPTFPNTEAFF. V is TRBV19 and J is TRBJ1-1, with D unclear. V lost 2 bases and J lost 1, with 11 bases in between. There are 15 residues in the CDR3. Germline V gene data show CDR1 as LNHDA and CDR2 as SQIVND (reference sequence).

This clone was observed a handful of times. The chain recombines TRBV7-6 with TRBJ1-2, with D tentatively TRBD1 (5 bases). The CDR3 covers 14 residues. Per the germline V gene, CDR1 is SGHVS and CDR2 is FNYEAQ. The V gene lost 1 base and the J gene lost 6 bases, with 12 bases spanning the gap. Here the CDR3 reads CASSLGQGTNGYTF. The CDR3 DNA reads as TGTGCCAGCAGCTTAGGGCAGGGCACCAATGGCTACACCTTC.

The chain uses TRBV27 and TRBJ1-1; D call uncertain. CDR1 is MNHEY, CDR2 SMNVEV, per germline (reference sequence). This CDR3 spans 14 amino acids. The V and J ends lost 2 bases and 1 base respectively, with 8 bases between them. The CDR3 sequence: CASSLGSGNTEAFF. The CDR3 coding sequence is TGTGCCAGCAGTTTAGGGAGTGGGAACACTGAAGCTTTCTTT.

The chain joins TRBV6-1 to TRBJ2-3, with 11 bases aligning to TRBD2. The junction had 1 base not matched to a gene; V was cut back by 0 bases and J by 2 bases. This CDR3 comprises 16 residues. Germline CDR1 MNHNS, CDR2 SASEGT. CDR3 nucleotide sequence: TGTGCCAGCAGTGAAGCGACTAGCGGGGACACAGATACGCAGTATTTT. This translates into CASSEATSGDTDTQYF.

The CDR3 reads CASSSGLPLPYTF. In nucleotides, the CDR3 is TGTGCCAGTAGTTCGGGACTCCCTCTACCGTACACCTTC. The genes are TRBV19 and TRBJ1-2; possibly TRBD1 for D (5 bases). V was cut by 5 bases and J by 11 bases, with 18 bases left in between. There are 13 residues in the CDR3. CDR1 and CDR2 (germline): LNHDA, SQIVND (reference sequence).

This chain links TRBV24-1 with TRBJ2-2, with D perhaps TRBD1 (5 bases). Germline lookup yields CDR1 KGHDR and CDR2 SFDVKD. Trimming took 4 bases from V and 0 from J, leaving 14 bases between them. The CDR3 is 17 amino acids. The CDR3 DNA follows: TGTGCCACCAGTGACCCCCTCGGACACTCGAACACCGGGGAGCTGTTTTTT. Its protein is CATSDPLGHSNTGELFF.

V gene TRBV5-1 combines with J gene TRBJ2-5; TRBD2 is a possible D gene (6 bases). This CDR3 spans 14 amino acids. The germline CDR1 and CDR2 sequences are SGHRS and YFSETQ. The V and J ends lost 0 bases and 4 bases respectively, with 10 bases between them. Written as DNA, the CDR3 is TGCGCCAGCAGCTTGGCCAAGGGAGGAGAGACCCAGTACTTC. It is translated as CASSLAKGGETQYF. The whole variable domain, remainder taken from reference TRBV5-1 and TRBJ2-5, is KAGVTQTPRYLIKTRGQQVTLSCSPISGHRSVSWYQQTPGQGLQFLFEYFSETQRNKGNFPGRFSGRQFSNSRSEMNVSTLELGDSALYLCASSLAKGGETQYFGPGTRLLVL.

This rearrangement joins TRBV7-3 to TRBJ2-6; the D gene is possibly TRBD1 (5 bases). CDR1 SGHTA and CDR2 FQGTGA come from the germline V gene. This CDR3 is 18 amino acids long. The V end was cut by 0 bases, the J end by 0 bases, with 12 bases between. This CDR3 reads CASSLTGPPDSGANVLTF. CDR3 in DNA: TGTGCCAGCAGCTTAACGGGGCCCCCAGACTCTGGGGCCAACGTCCTGACTTTC.

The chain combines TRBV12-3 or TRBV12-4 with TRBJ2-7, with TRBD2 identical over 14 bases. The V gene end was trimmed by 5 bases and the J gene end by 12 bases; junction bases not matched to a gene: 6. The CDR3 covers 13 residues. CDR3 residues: CASSRLAGGRPYF. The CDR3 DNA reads TGTGCCAGCAGTCGACTAGCGGGAGGGCGTCCGTACTTC.

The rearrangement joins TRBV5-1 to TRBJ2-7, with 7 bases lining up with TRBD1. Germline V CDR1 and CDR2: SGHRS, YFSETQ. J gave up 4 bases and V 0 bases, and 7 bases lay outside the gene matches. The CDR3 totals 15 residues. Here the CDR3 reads CASSLVAGGNYEQYV. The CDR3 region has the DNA TGCGCCAGCAGCTTGGTGGCAGGGGGAAATTACGAGCAGTACGTC.

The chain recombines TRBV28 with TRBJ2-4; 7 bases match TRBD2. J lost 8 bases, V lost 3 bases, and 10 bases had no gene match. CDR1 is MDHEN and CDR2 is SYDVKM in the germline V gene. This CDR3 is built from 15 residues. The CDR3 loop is CASSLGGAGGDIQYF. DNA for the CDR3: TGTGCCAGCAGTTTGGGTGGGGCTGGGGGGGACATTCAGTACTTC.

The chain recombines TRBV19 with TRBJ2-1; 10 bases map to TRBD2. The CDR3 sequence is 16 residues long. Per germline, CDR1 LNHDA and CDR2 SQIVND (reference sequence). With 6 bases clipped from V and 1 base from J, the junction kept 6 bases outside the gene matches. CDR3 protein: CASRGMTSGSYNEQFF. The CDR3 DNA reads TGTGCCAGTAGGGGAATGACTAGCGGGTCCTACAATGAGCAGTTCTTC.

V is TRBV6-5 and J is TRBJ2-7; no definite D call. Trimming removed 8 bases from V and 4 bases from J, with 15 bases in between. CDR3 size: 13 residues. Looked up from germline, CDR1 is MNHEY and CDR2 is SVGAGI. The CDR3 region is CASPALPPYEQYF. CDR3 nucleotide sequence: TGTGCCAGCCCAGCACTACCACCTTACGAGCAGTACTTC.

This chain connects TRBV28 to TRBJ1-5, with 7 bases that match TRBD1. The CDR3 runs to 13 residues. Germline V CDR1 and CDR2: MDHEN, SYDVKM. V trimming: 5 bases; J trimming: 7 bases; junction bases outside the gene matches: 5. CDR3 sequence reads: CASSPQQGQPQHF. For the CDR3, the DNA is TGTGCCAGCAGTCCCCAACAGGGGCAGCCCCAGCATTTT.

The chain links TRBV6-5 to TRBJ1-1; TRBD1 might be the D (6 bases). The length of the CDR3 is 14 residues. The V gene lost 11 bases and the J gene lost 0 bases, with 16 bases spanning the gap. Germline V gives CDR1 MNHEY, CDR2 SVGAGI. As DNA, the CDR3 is TGTGCCGTCAAACAGGGATTTGTGAACACTGAAGCTTTCTTT. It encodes CAVKQGFVNTEAFF.

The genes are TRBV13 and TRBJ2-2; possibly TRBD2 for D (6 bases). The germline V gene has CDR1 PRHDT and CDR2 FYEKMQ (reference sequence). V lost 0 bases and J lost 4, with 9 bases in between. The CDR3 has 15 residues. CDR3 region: CASSLGGEVTGELFF. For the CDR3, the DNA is TGTGCCAGCAGCTTAGGCGGGGAGGTCACCGGGGAGCTGTTTTTT.

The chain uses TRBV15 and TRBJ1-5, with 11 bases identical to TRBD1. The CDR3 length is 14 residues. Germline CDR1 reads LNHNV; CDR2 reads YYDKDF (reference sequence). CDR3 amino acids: CASRDRGFNQPQHF. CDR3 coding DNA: TGTGCGTCTAGGGACAGGGGGTTCAATCAGCCCCAGCATTTT.

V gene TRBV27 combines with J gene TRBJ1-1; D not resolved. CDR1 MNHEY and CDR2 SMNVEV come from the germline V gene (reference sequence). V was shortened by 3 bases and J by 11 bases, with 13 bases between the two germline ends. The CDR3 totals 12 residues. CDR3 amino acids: CASSLFGSGAFF. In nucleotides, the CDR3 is TGTGCCAGCAGTTTGTTCGGGTCCGGGGCTTTCTTT.

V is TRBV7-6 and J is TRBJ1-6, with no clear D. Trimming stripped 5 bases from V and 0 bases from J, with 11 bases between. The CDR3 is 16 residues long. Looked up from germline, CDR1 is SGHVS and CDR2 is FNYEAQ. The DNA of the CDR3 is TGTGCCAGCAGCCCGGAAGGGAGCTCCTATAATTCACCCCTCCACTTT. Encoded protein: CASSPEGSSYNSPLHF.

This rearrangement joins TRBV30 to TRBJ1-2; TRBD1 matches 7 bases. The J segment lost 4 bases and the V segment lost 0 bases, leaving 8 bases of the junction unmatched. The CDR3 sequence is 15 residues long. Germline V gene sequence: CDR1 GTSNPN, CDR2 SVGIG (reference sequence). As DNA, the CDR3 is TGTGCCTGGAGTGTAAGGGGGCGGACCTTCTATGGCTACACCTTC. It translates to CAWSVRGRTFYGYTF.

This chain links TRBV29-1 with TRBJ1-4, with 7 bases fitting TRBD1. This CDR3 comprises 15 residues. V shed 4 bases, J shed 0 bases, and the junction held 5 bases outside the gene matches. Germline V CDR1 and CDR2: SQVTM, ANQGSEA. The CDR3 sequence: CSVVPRGTTNEKLFF. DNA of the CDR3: TGCAGCGTTGTGCCCAGGGGGACAACTAATGAAAAACTGTTTTTT. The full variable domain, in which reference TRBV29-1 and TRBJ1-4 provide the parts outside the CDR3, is SAVISQKPSRDICQRGTSLTIQCQVDSQVTMMFWYRQQPGQSLTLIATANQGSEATYESGFVIDKFPISRPNLTFSTLTVSNMSPEDSSIYLCSVVPRGTTNEKLFFGSGTQLSVL.

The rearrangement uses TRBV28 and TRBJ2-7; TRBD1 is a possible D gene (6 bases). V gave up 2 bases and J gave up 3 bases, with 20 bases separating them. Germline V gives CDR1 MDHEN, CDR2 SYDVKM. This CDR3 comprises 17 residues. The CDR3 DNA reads TGTGCCAGCAGTTTAAACAGGGTAACCGCGGTCCTCTACGAGCAGTACGTC. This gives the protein CASSLNRVTAVLYEQYV.